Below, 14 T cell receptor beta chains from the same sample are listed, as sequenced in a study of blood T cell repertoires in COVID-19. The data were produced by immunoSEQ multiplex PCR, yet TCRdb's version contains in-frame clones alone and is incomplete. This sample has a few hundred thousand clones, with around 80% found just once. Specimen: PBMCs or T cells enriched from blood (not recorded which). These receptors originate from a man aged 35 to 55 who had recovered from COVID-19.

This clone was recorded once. The CDR3 region has the DNA TGTGCAAGTCGCCTTTCCCTCAGGGTCTATAATTCACCCCTCCACTTT. Translating gives CASRLSLRVYNSPLHF. The genes are TRBV12-2 and TRBJ1-6; the tabulated D call, TRBD1, remains unverified against the DNA. TRBV12-2 is marked as a pseudogene. The CDR3 loop spans 16 amino acids.

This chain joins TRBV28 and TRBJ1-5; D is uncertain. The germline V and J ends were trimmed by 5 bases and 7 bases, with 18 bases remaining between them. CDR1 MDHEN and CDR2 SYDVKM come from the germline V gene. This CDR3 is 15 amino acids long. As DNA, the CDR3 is TGTGCCAGCAGTCTACCACCGGGGTTCGGGCAGCCCCAGCATTTT. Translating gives CASSLPPGFGQPQHF.

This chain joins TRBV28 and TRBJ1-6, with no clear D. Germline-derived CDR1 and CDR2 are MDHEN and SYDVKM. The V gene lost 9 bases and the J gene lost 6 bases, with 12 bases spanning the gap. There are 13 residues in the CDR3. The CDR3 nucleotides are TGTGCCAGTTTGAGAGCCTCTAATTCACCCCTCCACTTT. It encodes CASLRASNSPLHF.

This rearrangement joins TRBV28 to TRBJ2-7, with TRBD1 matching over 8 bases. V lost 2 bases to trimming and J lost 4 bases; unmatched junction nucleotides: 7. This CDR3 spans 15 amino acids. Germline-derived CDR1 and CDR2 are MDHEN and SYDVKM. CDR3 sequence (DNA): TGTGCCAGCAGTTTAGGAGGACAGGGAGAATACGAGCAGTACTTC. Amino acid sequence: CASSLGGQGEYEQYF. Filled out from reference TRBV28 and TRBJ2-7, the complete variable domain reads DVKVTQSSRYLVKRTGEKVFLECVQDMDHENMFWYRQDPGLGLRLIYFSYDVKMKEKGDIPEGYSVSREKKERFSLILESASTNQTSMYLCASSLGGQGEYEQYFGPGTRLTVT.

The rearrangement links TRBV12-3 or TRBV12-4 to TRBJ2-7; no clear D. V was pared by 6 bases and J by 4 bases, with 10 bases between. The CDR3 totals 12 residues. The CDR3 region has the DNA TGTGCCAGCAGCTTCCTTCCTTACGAGCAGTACTTC. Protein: CASSFLPYEQYF.

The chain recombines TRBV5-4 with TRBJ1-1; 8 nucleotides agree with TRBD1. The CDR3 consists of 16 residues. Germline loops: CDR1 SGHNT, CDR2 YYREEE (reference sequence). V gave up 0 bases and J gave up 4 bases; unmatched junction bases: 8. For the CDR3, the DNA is TGTGCCAGCAGCTTGGTGCAGGGGGCGGCGCCCACTGAAGCTTTCTTT. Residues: CASSLVQGAAPTEAFF.

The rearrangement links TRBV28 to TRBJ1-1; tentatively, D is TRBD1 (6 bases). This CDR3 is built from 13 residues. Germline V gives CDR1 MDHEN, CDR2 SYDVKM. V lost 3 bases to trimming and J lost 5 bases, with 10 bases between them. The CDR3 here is CASSFQGMTEAFF. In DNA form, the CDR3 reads TGTGCCAGCAGTTTCCAGGGGATGACTGAAGCTTTCTTT.

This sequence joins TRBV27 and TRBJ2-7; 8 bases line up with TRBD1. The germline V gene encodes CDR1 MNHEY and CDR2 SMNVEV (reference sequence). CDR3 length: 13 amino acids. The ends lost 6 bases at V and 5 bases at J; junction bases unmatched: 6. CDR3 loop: CASRADRVHEQYF. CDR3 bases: TGTGCCAGCAGAGCGGACAGGGTTCACGAGCAGTACTTC.

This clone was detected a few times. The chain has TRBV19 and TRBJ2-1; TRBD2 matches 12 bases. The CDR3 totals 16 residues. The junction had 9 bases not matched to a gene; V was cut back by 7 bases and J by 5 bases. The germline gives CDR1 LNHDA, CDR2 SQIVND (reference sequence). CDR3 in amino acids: CASTSGLAGGNNEQFF. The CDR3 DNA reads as TGTGCCAGTACCTCGGGACTAGCGGGCGGCAACAATGAGCAGTTCTTC.

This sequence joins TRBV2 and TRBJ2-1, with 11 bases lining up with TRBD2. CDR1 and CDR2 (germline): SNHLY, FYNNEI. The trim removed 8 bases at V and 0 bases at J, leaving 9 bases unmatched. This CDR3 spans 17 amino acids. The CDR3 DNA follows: TGTGCCAGCTACCTAGCGGGGGGCCAGAGCTCCTACAATGAGCAGTTCTTC. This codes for CASYLAGGQSSYNEQFF.

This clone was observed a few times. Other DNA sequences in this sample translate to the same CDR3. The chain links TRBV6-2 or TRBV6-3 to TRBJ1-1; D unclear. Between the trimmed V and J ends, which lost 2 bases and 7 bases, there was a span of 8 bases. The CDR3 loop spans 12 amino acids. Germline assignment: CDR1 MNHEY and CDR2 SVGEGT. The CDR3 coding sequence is TGTGCCAGCAGTTACGACCGGGGTGAAGCTTTCTTT. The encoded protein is CASSYDRGEAFF.

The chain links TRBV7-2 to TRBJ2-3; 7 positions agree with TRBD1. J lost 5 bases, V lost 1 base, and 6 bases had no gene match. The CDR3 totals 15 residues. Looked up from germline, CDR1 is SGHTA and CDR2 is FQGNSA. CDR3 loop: CASSLVRGQGDTQYF. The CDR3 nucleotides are TGTGCCAGCAGCTTAGTGAGGGGGCAGGGAGATACGCAGTATTTT.

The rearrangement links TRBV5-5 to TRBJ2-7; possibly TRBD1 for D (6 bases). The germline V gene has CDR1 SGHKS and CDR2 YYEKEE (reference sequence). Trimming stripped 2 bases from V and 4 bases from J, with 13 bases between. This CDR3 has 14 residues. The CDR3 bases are TGTGCCAGCAGCTTTTCCGCAGGGGTGTACGAGCAGTACTTC. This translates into CASSFSAGVYEQYF.

The CDR3 sequence is CASSYTQGRGNTEAFF. In nucleotides, the CDR3 is TGTGCCAGCAGCTACACCCAGGGCAGGGGGAACACTGAAGCTTTCTTT. J is TRBJ1-1 and V is TRBV7-2; TRBD1 might be the D (6 bases). This CDR3 has 16 residues. V was trimmed by 4 bases and J by 1 base, leaving 16 bases between them. Germline-derived CDR1 and CDR2 are SGHTA and FQGNSA.